This T cell receptor (beta chain) derives from a study of PD-1 blockade in classical Hodgkin lymphoma. Study-wide points: Baseline TCR diversity was reportedly lower in newly diagnosed patients than in healthy donors. It was reported as lower still in relapsed/refractory patients.

Notes on this clone: Its matching antigen is unknown.

The germline V gene has CDR1 MNHEY and CDR2 SMNVEV (reference sequence). Trimming removed 5 bases at V and 5 bases at J, with 15 bases between. The length of the CDR3 is 14 residues. Documented time point: cycle 4 day 1 (C4D1), after 6 weeks of nivolumab. Every one of the patients relapsed after autologous stem cell transplantation (brentuximab vedotin exposure was variable). Each best response was a complete response, a partial response or progressive disease. Some clones are missing from TCRdb's copy, which holds only in-frame ones; the method was immunoSEQ multiplex PCR. Of around 60,000 clones listed, more than 80% are singletons.

The TCR was taken from a human donor with classical Hodgkin lymphoma. The sample here was peripheral blood mononuclear cells (PBMCs), taken before the fourth cycle of nivolumab. V usage is TRBV27 and J usage is TRBJ1-1; the D is unclear. Here the CDR3 DNA reads TGTGCCAGCAGTACCGCGACCTGGAGGACTGAAGCTTTCTTT. Residues: CASSTATWRTEAFF.